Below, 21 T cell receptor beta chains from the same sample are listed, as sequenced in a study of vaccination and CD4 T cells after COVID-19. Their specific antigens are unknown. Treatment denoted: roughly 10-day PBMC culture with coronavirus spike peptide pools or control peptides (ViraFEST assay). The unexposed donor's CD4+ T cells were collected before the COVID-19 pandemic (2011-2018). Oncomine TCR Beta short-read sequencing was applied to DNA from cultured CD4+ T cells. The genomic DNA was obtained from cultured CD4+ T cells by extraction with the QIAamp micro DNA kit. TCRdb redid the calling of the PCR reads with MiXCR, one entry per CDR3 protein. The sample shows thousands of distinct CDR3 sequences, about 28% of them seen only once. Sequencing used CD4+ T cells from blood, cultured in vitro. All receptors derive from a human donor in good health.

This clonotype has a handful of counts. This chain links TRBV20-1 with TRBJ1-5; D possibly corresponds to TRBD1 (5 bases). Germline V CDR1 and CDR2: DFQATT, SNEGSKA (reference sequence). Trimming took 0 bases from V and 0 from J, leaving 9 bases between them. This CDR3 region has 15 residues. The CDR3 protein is CSARDLRDSNQPQHF. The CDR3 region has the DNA TGCAGTGCTAGAGATCTCAGGGATAGCAATCAGCCCCAGCATTTT.

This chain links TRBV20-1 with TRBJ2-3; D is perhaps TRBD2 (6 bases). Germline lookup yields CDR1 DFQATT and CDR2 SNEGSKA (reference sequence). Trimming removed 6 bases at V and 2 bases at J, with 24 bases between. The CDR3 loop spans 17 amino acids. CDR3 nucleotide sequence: TGCAGTGCCTTCAAGGCCAGCGGGCGGACTTACACAGATACGCAGTATTTT. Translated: CSAFKASGRTYTDTQYF.

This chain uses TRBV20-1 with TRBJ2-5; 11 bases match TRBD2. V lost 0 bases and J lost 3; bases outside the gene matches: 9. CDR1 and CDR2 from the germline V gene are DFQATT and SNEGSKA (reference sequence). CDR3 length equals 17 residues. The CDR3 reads CSARDHIAGGNEETQYF. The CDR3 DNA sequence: TGCAGTGCTAGAGATCACATAGCGGGAGGGAATGAAGAGACCCAGTACTTC.

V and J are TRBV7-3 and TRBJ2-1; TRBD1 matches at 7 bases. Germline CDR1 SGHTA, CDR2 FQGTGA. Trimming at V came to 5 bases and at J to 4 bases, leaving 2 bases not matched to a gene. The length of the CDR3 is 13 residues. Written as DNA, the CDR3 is TGTGCCAGCAGCGAGGGACAGTACAATGAGCAGTTCTTC. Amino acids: CASSEGQYNEQFF. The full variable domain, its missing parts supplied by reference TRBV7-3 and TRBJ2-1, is GAGVSQTPSNKVTEKGKYVELRCDPISGHTALYWYRQSLGQGPEFLIYFQGTGAADDSGLPNDRFFAVRPEGSVSTLKIQRTERGDSAVYLCASSEGQYNEQFFGPGTRLTVL.

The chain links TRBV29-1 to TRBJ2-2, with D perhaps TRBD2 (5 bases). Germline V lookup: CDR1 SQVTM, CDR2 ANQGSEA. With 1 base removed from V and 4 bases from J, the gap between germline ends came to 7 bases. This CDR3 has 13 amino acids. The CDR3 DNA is TGCAGCGTTGAAGCGCGGGTCACCGGGGAGCTGTTTTTT. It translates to CSVEARVTGELFF.

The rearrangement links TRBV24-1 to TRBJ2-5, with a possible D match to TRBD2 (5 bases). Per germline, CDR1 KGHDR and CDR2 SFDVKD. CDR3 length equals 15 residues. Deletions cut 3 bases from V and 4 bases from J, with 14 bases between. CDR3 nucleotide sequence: TGTGCCACCAGTGATCCGAGGCCAGGAGGAGAGACCCAGTACTTC. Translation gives CATSDPRPGGETQYF.

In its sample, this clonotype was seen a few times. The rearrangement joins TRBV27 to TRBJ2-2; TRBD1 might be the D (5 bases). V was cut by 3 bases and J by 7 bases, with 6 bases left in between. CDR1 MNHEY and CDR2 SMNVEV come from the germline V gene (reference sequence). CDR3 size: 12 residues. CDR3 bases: TGTGCCAGCAGTTTTCAGGGCGGGGAGCTGTTTTTT. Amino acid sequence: CASSFQGGELFF.

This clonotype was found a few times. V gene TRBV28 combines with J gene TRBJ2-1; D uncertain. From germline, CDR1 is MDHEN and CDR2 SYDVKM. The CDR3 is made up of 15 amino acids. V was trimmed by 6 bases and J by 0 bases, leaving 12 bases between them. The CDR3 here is CASRRTHGSYNEQFF. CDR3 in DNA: TGTGCCAGCAGAAGGACCCATGGCTCCTACAATGAGCAGTTCTTC.

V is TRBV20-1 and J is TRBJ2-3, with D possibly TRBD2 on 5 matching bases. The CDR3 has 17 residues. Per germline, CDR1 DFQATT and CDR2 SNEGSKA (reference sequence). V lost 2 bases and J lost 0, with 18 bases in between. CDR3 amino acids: CSARSHGPAASTDTQYF. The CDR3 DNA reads TGCAGTGCTAGAAGTCACGGCCCAGCGGCTAGCACAGATACGCAGTATTTT.

For the CDR3, the DNA is TGTGCCAGCAGCGGTCCATATGGCTACACCTTC. This sequence encodes CASSGPYGYTF. The J gene is TRBJ1-2, the V gene TRBV6-1, with D uncertain. There are 11 residues in the CDR3. Trimming stripped 6 bases from V and 5 bases from J, with 7 bases between. Germline loops: CDR1 MNHNS, CDR2 SASEGT.

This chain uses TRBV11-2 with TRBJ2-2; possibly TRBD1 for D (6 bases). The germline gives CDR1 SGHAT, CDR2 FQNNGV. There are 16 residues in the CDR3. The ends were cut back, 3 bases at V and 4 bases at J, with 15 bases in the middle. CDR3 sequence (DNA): TGTGCCAGCAGCTTCCGCCCCCGGACAGTCACCGGGGAGCTGTTTTTT. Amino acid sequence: CASSFRPRTVTGELFF. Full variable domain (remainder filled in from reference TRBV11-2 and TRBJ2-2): EAGVAQSPRYKIIEKRQSVAFWCNPISGHATLYWYQQILGQGPKLLIQFQNNGVVDDSQLPKDRFSAERLKGVDSTLKIQPAKLEDSAVYLCASSFRPRTVTGELFFGEGSRLTVL.

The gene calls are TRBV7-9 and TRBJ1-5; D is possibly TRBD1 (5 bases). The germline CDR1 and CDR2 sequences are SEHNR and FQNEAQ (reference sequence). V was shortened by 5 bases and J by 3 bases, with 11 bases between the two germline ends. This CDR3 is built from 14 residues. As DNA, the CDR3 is TGTGCCAGCAGCCCCCAGGGTTTCAATCAGCCCCAGCATTTT. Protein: CASSPQGFNQPQHF.

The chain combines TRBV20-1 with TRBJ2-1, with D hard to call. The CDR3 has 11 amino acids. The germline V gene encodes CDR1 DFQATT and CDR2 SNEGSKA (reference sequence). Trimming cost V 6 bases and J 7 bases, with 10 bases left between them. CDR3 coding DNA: TGCAGTGCGCTCTCCTGGAATGAGCAGTTCTTC. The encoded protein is CSALSWNEQFF.

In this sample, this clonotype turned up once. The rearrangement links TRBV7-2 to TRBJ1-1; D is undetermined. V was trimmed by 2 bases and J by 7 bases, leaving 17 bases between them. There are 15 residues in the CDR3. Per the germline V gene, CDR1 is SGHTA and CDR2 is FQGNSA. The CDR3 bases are TGTGCCAGCAGCTTACTCCCCCCGACTGGGATTGAAGCTTTCTTT. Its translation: CASSLLPPTGIEAFF. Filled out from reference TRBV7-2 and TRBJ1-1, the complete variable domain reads GAGVSQSPSNKVTEKGKDVELRCDPISGHTALYWYRQSLGQGLEFLIYFQGNSAPDKSGLPSDRFSAERTGGSVSTLTIQRTQQEDSAVYLCASSLLPPTGIEAFFGQGTRLTVV.

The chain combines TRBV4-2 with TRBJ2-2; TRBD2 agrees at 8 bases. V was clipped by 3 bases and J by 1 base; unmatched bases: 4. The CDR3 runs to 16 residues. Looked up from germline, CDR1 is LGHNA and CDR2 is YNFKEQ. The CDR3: CASSHGLAGNTGELFF. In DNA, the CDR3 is TGTGCCAGCAGCCATGGCCTAGCGGGGAACACCGGGGAGCTGTTTTTT.

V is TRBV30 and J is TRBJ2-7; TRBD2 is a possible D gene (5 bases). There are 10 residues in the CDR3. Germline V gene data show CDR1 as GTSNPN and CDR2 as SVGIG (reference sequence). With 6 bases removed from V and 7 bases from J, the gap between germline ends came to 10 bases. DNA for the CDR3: TGTGCCTGTTCCTCGGGGGAGCAGTACTTC. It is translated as CACSSGEQYF.

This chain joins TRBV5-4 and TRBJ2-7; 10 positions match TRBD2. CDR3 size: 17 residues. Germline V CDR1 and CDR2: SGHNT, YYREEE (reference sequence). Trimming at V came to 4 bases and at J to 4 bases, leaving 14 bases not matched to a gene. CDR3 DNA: TGTGCCAGCAGCAGCGGGAGGGCCCGGTCTTCATGGTACGAGCAGTACTTC. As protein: CASSSGRARSSWYEQYF.

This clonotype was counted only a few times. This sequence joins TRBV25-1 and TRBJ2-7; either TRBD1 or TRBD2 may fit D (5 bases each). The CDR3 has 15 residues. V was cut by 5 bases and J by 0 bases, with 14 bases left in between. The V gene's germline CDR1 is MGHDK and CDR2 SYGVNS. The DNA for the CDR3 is TGTGCCAGCAGTAGCTCGGACGGGACCTCCTACGAGCAGTACTTC. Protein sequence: CASSSSDGTSYEQYF.

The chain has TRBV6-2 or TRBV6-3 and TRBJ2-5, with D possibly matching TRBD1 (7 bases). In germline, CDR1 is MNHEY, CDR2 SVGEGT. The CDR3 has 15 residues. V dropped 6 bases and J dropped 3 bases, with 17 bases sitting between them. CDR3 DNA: TGTGCCAGCAGCACCGCTCAGGGGGGTAAAGAGACCCAGTACTTC. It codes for CASSTAQGGKETQYF.

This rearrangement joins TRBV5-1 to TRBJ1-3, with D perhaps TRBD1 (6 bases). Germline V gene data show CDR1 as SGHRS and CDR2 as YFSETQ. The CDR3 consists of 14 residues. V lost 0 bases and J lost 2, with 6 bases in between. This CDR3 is CASSLGTAGNTIYF. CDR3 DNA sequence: TGCGCCAGCAGCTTGGGGACAGCTGGAAACACCATATATTTT.

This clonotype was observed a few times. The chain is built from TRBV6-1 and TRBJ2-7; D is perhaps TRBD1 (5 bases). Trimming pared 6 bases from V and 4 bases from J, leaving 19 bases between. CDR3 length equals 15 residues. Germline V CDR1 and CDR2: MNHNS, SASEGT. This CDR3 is CASSPGTGKVYEQYF. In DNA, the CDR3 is TGTGCCAGCAGCCCTGGAACAGGCAAGGTATACGAGCAGTACTTC.